Below, 17 T cell receptor beta chains from the same sample are listed, as sequenced in a study of cytomegalovirus exposure and HLA in healthy donors. Here immunoSEQ multiplex PCR was the method, and the copy in TCRdb shows in-frame clones only, minus some. The sample consists of some 150,000 clones, roughly nine tenths of them appearing once. Sequenced sample: PBMCs. These receptors were taken from a woman younger than 30 in good health and CMV-seropositive.

As DNA, the CDR3 is TGCGCCAGCAGCTCTGGACAGGAATATGCGAACACTGAAGCTTTCTTT. This encodes CASSSGQEYANTEAFF. The chain links TRBV5-1 to TRBJ1-1; 7 nucleotides agree with TRBD1. V was pared by 3 bases and J by 1 base, with 9 bases of the junction left unmatched. This CDR3 is 16 amino acids long. Looked up from germline, CDR1 is SGHRS and CDR2 is YFSETQ.

The rearrangement uses TRBV18 and TRBJ2-2; D gene uncertain. CDR1 KGHSH and CDR2 LQKENI come from the germline V gene. V lost 2 bases and J 5 bases, leaving 6 bases between the germline ends. The CDR3 covers 13 residues. The CDR3 here is CASSPTRTGELFF. The DNA for the CDR3 is TGTGCCAGCTCACCAACACGAACCGGGGAGCTGTTTTTT.

The V gene is TRBV29-1, the J gene TRBJ2-2; TRBD1 might be the D (6 bases). The V gene's germline CDR1 is SQVTM and CDR2 ANQGSEA. The V and J ends lost 4 bases and 5 bases respectively, with 8 bases between them. The CDR3 runs 12 residues. For the CDR3, the DNA is TGCAGCGTTGTGACAGGTACCGGGGAGCTGTTTTTT. Its translation: CSVVTGTGELFF.

V is TRBV19 and J is TRBJ2-7, with D perhaps matching TRBD1 (5 bases). The V and J ends lost 3 bases and 5 bases respectively, with 11 bases between them. CDR1 is LNHDA, CDR2 SQIVND, per germline (reference sequence). The CDR3 contains 13 residues. The CDR3 sequence is CASSMAQGNEQYF. CDR3 DNA sequence: TGTGCCAGTAGTATGGCCCAGGGAAACGAGCAGTACTTC.

The chain links TRBV13 to TRBJ2-7; 8 bases agree with TRBD2. V trimming: 2 bases; J trimming: 1 base; junction bases outside the gene matches: 13. CDR3 length: 18 residues. The germline gives CDR1 PRHDT, CDR2 FYEKMQ (reference sequence). The CDR3, as DNA: TGTGCCAGCAGCTTATATGCCCCCCGGGGGGGCAGGTCCTACGAGCAGTACTTC. This encodes CASSLYAPRGGRSYEQYF.

The chain carries TRBV6-6 and TRBJ2-2; perhaps TRBD2 as D (7 bases). This CDR3 contains 16 residues. Germline CDR1 and CDR2: MNHNY and SVGAGI (reference sequence). V gave up 6 bases and J gave up 5 bases, with 19 bases separating them. The CDR3 sequence: CASRLERRGGTGELFF. As DNA, the CDR3 is TGTGCCAGCAGACTCGAGCGCAGGGGAGGGACCGGGGAGCTGTTTTTT.

The chain joins TRBV27 to TRBJ2-1; the D gene is possibly TRBD2 (5 bases). Trimming took off 5 bases at V and 0 bases at J, with 14 bases between the two ends. CDR3 length: 16 amino acids. Germline lookup yields CDR1 MNHEY and CDR2 SMNVEV (reference sequence). The DNA of the CDR3 is TGTGCCAGCAGTCCCATAGCGAGGAGCTCCTACAATGAGCAGTTCTTC. It specifies CASSPIARSSYNEQFF.

The chain has TRBV7-2 and TRBJ1-1; D is unresolved. Germline V gives CDR1 SGHTA, CDR2 FQGNSA. The CDR3 sequence is 15 residues long. V lost 5 bases and J 0 bases, leaving 13 bases between the germline ends. In DNA form, the CDR3 reads TGTGCCAGCAGCCCGAGTGCAGGTTTGAACACTGAAGCTTTCTTT. Encoded protein: CASSPSAGLNTEAFF.

V usage is TRBV9 and J usage is TRBJ2-7; a weak D match, TRBD1 (6 bases). The germline CDR1 and CDR2 sequences are SGDLS and YYNGEE. V lost 0 bases, J lost 4 bases, and 11 bases lay in between. The CDR3 has 14 residues. The CDR3: CASSVGSGVYEQYF. DNA for the CDR3: TGTGCCAGCAGCGTAGGTTCAGGGGTTTACGAGCAGTACTTC.

This chain links TRBV10-2 with TRBJ2-7; the D gene is possibly TRBD1 (5 bases). The germline V and J ends were trimmed by 5 bases and 0 bases, with 14 bases remaining between them. The germline CDR1 and CDR2 sequences are WSHSY and SAAADI. The CDR3 contains 15 residues. DNA of the CDR3: TGCGCCAGCAGTTCTACAGGTGATAGCTCCTACGAGCAGTACTTC. Encoded protein: CASSSTGDSSYEQYF.

This clone showed up just a few times. This chain uses TRBV28 with TRBJ1-2, with D possibly matching TRBD1 (6 bases). V lost 6 bases and J 0 bases, leaving 23 bases between the germline ends. This CDR3 is built from 18 residues. CDR1 MDHEN and CDR2 SYDVKM come from the germline V gene. DNA for the CDR3: TGTGCCAGCAGAGGACAGAAAACGTCCCGATCAGCTAACTATGGCTACACCTTC. It yields the protein CASRGQKTSRSANYGYTF.

The J gene is TRBJ2-7, the V gene TRBV6-5, with D possibly TRBD2 on 5 matching bases. V lost 2 bases and J lost 0, with 14 bases in between. The CDR3 extends over 16 amino acids. Germline CDR1 and CDR2: MNHEY and SVGAGI. For the CDR3, the DNA is TGTGCCAGCAGTTACAGTGCGGGTACCATCTCCTACGAGCAGTACTTC. This sequence encodes CASSYSAGTISYEQYF.

This chain uses TRBV5-6 with TRBJ1-2; 8 bases align to TRBD1. Germline CDR1 reads SGHDT; CDR2 reads YYEEEE. The CDR3 runs to 15 residues. Trimming took 1 base from V and 4 from J; bases not matched to a gene: 6. CDR3 bases: TGTGCCAGCAGCTTGTCGGGACAGGCGTTCTATGGCTACACCTTC. Translating gives CASSLSGQAFYGYTF.

This CDR3 reads CASSLGPTAAPQHF. The CDR3, as DNA: TGTGCCAGCAGCTTAGGTCCGACGGCGGCGCCCCAGCATTTT. The J gene is TRBJ1-5, the V gene TRBV11-2; no clear D gene. The germline CDR1 and CDR2 sequences are SGHAT and FQNNGV. The CDR3 has 14 amino acids. The V gene lost 1 base and the J gene lost 9 bases, with 13 bases spanning the gap.

The chain has TRBV6-5 and TRBJ2-5, with 7 bases lining up with TRBD2. With V trimmed by 7 bases and J by 2 bases, 4 bases remained unmatched. Germline-derived CDR1 and CDR2 are MNHEY and SVGAGI. There are 13 residues in the CDR3. The CDR3 loop is CASTGGDQETQYF. The CDR3 DNA is TGTGCCAGCACTGGGGGGGATCAAGAGACCCAGTACTTC.

V usage is TRBV5-6 and J usage is TRBJ2-3; D is possibly TRBD1 (6 bases). The CDR3 consists of 15 residues. With 0 bases removed from V and 7 bases from J, the gap between germline ends came to 15 bases. CDR1 SGHDT and CDR2 YYEEEE come from the germline V gene. The CDR3 DNA sequence: TGTGCCAGCAGCTTGGCGGGGCAGGGGCAAAATACGCAGTATTTT. Amino acid sequence: CASSLAGQGQNTQYF.

This clone was counted a few times. Other DNA sequences from this sample encode an identical CDR3 as well. The rearrangement uses TRBV9 and TRBJ1-1; 7 nucleotides align to TRBD1. Germline CDR1 reads SGDLS; CDR2 reads YYNGEE. The length of the CDR3 is 13 residues. V dropped 0 bases and J dropped 5; count of bases not matched to a gene: 1. CDR3 in amino acids: CASSVDRGTEAFF. The CDR3 nucleotides read TGTGCCAGCAGCGTAGACAGGGGAACTGAAGCTTTCTTT.